Listed below are T cell receptor beta chains from one sample, sequenced in a study of cytomegalovirus exposure and HLA in healthy donors. Profiling relied on immunoSEQ multiplex PCR, and the TCRdb table lists in-frame clones only, not all of them. This table has some 140,000 clones, around 70% appearing once. Source material: PBMCs. Source of these receptors: a man aged 30 to 39 in good health and CMV-seronegative. The CDR3 runs from the conserved cysteine through the conserved F or W. D genes are given only for firm matches. Clone size is given for some rows only: seen once, a few or many times, or a class if the clone is expanded.

TRBV23-1,TRBJ2-7,NA,NA,CASTRTPGRNEQYF,TGCGCCAGCACCCGGACACCCGGGAGAAACGAGCAGTACTTC
TRBV7-3,TRBJ2-7,TRBD1,NA,CASSPTGGGNEQYF,TGTGCCAGCAGCCCGACAGGGGGCGGGAACGAGCAGTACTTC
TRBV7-2,TRBJ1-5,NA,NA,CASSPPPGSRNQPQHF,TGTGCCAGCAGCCCCCCGCCCGGGTCTAGAAATCAGCCCCAGCATTTT
TRBV5-1,TRBJ2-1,TRBD1,NA,CASSHGTARGNEQFF,TGCGCCAGCAGCCATGGGACAGCCCGGGGCAATGAGCAGTTCTTC
TRBV19,TRBJ2-7,NA,NA,CASSPGNEQYF,TGTGCCAGTAGCCCAGGGAACGAGCAGTACTTC
TRBV6-1,TRBJ1-1,NA,few,CSHTEGEAFF,TGTTCACATACAGAAGGTGAAGCTTTCTTT
TRBV7-9,TRBJ1-4,NA,NA,CASSLDTEPEKLFF,TGTGCCAGCAGCTTAGACACAGAGCCTGAAAAACTGTTTTTT
TRBV6-5,TRBJ2-7,TRBD2,NA,CASTGREYEQYF,TGTGCCAGCACCGGGAGGGAGTACGAGCAGTACTTC
TRBV9,TRBJ2-7,NA,NA,CASSPQGGTYEQYF,TGTGCCAGCAGCCCACAAGGGGGTACCTACGAGCAGTACTTC
TRBV10-3,TRBJ1-1,NA,few,CAISREGTEAFF,TGTGCCATCTCCAGGGAGGGCACTGAAGCTTTCTTT
TRBV11-2,TRBJ2-3,TRBD1,NA,CASSSAGQGSRTDTQYF,TGTGCCAGCAGCTCAGCGGGACAGGGGTCCAGAACAGATACGCAGTATTTT
TRBV5-6,TRBJ2-7,NA,NA,CASSFGRGYEQYF,TGTGCCAGCAGCTTCGGCAGGGGCTACGAGCAGTACTTC
TRBV7-8,TRBJ1-4,NA,NA,CASSPGESNEKLFF,TGTGCCAGCAGTCCAGGGGAAAGTAATGAAAAACTGTTTTTT
TRBV2,TRBJ2-2,NA,NA,CASSEDHGVFANTGELFF,TGTGCCAGCAGTGAAGATCACGGTGTTTTTGCGAACACCGGGGAGCTGTTTTTT
TRBV11-3,TRBJ2-1,TRBD2,once,CASSSSGGAYNEQFF,TGTGCCAGCAGCTCTAGCGGGGGGGCCTACAATGAGCAGTTCTTC